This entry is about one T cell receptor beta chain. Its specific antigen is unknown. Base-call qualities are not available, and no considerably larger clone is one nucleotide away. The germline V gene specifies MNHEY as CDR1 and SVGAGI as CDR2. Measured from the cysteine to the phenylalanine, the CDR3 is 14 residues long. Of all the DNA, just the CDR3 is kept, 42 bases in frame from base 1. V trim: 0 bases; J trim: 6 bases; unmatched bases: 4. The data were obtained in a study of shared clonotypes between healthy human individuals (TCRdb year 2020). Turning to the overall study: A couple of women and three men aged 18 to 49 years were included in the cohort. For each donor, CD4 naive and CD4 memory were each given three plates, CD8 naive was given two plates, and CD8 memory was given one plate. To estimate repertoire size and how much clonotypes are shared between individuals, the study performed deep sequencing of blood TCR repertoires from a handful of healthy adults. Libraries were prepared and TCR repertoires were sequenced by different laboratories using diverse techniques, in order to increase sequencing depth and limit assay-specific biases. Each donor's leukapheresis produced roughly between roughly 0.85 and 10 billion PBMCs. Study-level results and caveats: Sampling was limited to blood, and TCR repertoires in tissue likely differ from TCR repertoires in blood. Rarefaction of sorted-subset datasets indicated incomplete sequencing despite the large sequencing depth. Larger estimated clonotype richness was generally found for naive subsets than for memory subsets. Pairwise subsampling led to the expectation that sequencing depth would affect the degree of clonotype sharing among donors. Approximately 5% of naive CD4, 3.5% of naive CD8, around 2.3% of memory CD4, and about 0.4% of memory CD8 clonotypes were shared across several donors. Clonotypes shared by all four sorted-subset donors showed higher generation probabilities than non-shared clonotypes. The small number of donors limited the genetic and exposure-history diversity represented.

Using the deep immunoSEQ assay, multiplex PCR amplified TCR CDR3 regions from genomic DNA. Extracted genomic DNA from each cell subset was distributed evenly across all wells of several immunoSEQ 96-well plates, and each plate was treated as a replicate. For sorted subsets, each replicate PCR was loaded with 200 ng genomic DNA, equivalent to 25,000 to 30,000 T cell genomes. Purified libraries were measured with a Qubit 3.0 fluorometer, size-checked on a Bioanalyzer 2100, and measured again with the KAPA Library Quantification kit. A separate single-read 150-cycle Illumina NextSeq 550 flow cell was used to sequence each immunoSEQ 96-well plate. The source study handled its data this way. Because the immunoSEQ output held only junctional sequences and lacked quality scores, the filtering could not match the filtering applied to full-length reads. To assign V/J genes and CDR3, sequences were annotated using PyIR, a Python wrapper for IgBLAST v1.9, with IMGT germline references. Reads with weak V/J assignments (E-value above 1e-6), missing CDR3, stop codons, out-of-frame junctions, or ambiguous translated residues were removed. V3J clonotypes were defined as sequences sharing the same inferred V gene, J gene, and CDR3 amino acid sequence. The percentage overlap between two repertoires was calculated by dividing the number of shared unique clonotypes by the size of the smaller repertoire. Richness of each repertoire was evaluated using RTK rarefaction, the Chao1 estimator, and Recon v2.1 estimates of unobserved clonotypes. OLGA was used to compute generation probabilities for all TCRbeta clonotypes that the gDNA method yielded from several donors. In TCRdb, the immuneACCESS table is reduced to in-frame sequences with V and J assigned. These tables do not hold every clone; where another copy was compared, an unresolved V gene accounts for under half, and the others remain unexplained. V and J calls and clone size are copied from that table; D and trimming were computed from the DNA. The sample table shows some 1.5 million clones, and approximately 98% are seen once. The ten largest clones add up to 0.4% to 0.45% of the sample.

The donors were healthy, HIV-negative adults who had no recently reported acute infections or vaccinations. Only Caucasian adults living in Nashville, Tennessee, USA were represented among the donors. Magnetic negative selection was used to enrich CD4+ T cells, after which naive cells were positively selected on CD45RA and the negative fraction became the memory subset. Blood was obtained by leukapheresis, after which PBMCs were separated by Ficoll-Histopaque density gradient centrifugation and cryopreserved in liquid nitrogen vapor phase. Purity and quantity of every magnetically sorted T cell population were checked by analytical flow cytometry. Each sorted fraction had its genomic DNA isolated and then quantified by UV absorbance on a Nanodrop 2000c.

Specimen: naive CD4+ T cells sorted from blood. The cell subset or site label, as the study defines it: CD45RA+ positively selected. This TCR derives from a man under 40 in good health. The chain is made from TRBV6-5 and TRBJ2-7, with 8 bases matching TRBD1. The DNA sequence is TGTGCCAGCAGTTACTCGAGCAGGGGGCGCGAGCAGTACTTC. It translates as CASSYSSRGREQYF.